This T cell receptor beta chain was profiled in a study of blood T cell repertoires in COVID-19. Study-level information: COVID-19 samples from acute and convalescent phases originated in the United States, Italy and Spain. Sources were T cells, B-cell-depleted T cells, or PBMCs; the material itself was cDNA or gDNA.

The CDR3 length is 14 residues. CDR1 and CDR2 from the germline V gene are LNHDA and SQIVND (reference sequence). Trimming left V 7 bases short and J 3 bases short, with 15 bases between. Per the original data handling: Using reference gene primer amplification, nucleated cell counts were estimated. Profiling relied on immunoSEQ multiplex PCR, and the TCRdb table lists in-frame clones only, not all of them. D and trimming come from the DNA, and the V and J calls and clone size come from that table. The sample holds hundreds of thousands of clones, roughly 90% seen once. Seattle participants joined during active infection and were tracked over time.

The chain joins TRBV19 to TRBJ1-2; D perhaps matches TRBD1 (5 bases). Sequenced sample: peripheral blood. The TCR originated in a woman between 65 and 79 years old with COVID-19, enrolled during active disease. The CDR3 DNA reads TGTGCCAGTACCCCGAAGGGGCACGACTATGGCTACACCTTC. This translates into CASTPKGHDYGYTF.